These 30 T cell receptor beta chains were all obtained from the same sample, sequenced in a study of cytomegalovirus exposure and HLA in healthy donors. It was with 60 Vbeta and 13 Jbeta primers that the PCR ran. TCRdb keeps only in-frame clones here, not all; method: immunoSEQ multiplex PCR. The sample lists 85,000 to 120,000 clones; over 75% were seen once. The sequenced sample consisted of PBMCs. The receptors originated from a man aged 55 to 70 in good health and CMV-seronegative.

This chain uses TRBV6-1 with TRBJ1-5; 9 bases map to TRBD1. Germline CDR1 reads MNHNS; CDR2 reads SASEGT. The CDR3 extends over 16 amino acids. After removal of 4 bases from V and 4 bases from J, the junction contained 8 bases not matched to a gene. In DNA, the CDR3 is TGTGCCAGCAGTGCACAGGGGGCTATAGAAAATCAGCCCCAGCATTTT. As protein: CASSAQGAIENQPQHF.

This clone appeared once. Here the CDR3 DNA reads TGCGCCAGCAGCCAAGTGGGGGAACAGGGTCACGAGCAGTACGTC. As protein: CASSQVGEQGHEQYV. V and J are TRBV4-3 and TRBJ2-7, with D perhaps TRBD1 (6 bases). Deletions cut 1 base from V and 5 bases from J, with 15 bases between. Germline V gene lookup returns CDR1 LGHNA and CDR2 YSLEER. The CDR3 spans 15 residues.

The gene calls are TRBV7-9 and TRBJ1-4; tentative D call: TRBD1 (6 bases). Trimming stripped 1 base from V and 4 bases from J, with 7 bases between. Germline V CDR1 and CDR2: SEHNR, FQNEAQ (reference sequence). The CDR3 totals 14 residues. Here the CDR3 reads CASSLGTDNEKLFF. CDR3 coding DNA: TGTGCCAGCAGCTTAGGGACAGATAATGAAAAACTGTTTTTT.

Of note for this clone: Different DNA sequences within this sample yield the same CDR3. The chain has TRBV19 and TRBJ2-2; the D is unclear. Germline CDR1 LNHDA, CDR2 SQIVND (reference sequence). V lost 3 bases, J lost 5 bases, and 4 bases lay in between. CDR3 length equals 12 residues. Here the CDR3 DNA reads TGTGCCAGTAGTATCCGGACCGGGGAGCTGTTTTTT. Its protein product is CASSIRTGELFF.

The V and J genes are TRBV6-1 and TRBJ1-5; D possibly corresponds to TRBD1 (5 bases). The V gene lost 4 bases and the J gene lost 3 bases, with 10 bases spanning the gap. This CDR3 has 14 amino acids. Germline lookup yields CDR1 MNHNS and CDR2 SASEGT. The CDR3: CASSGGEANQPQHF. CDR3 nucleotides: TGTGCCAGCAGTGGGGGGGAGGCCAATCAGCCCCAGCATTTT.

CDR3 bases: TGCGCCAGCAGCCCACCAGGGCTCGGCTACACCTTC. Protein sequence: CASSPPGLGYTF. V usage is TRBV5-1 and J usage is TRBJ1-2; possibly TRBD1 for D (5 bases). The ends were cut back, 4 bases at V and 8 bases at J, with 12 bases in the middle. The germline gives CDR1 SGHRS, CDR2 YFSETQ. The CDR3 covers 12 residues.

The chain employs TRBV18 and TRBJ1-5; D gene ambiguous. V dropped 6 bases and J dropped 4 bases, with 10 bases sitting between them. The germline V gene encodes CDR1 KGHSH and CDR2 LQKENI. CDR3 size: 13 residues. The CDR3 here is CASSLVENQPQHF. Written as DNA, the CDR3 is TGTGCCAGCTCGCTGGTCGAGAATCAGCCCCAGCATTTT.

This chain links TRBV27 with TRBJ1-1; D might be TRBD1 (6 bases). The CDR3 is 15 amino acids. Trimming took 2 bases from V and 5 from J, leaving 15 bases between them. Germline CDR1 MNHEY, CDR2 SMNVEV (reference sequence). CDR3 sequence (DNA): TGTGCCAGCAGTTTAGACCCGAGAGGGGGAACTGAAGCTTTCTTT. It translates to CASSLDPRGGTEAFF.

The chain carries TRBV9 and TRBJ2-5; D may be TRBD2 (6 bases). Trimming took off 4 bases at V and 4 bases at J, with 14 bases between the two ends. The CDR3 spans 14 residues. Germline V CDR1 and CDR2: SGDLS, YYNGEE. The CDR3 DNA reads TGTGCCAGCAGCCCCTATATGGGAGGAGAGACCCAGTACTTC. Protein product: CASSPYMGGETQYF.

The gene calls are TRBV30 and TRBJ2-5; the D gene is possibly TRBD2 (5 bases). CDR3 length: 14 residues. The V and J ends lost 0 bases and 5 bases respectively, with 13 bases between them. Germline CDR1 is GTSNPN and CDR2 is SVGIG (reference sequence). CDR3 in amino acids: CAWSVRGSEETQYF. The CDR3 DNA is TGTGCCTGGAGTGTACGGGGATCCGAGGAGACCCAGTACTTC.

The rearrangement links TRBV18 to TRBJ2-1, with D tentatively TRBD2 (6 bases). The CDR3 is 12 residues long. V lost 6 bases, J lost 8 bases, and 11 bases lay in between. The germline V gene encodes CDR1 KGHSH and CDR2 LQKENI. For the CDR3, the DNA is TGTGCCAGCTCGCAGACTAGAGATGAGCAGTTCTTC. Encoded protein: CASSQTRDEQFF. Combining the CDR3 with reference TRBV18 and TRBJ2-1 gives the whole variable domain NAGVMQNPRHLVRRRGQEARLRCSPMKGHSHVYWYRQLPEEGLKFMVYLQKENIIDESGMPKERFSAEFPKEGPSILRIQQVVRGDSAAYFCASSQTRDEQFFGPGTRLTVL.

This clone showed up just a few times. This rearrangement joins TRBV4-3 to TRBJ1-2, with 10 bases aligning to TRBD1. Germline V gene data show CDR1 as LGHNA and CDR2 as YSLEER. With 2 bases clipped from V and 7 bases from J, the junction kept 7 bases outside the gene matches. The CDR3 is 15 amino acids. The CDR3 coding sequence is TGCGCCAGCAGCCAATCTCAGACAGGGGGCTCTGGCTACACCTTC. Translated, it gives CASSQSQTGGSGYTF.

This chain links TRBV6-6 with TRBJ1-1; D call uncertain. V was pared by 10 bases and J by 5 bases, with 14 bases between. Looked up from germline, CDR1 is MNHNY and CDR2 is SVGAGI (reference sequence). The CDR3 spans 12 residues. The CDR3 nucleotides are TGTGCCACTAAGGCTGGGAGGACTGAAGCTTTCTTT. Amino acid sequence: CATKAGRTEAFF.

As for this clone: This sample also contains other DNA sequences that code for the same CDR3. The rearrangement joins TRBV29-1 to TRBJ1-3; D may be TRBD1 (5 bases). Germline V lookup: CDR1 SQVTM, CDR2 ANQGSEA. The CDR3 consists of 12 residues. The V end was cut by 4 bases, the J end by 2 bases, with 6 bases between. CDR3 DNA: TGCAGCGTTGTAGGGGCTGGAAACACCATATATTTT. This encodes CSVVGAGNTIYF.

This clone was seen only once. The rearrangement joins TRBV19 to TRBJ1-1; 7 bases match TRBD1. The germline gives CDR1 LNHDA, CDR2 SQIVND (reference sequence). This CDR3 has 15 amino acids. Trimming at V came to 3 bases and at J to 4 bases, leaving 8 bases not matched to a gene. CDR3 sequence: CASSIGAGGATEAFF. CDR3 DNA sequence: TGTGCCAGTAGTATCGGGGCAGGGGGTGCCACTGAAGCTTTCTTT.

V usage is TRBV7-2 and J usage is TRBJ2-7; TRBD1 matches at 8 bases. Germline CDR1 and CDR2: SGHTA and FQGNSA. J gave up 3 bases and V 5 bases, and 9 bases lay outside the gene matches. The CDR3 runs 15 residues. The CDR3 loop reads CASSLSGTGSYEQYF. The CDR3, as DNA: TGTGCCAGCAGCCTCTCCGGGACAGGCAGCTACGAGCAGTACTTC.

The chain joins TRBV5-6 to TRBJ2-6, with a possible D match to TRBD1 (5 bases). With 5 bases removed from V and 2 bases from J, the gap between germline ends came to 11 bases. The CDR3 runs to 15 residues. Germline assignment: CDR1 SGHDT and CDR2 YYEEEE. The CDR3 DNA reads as TGTGCCAGCAGAATGGCAGGGCCTGGGGCCAACGTCCTGACTTTC. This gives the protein CASRMAGPGANVLTF.

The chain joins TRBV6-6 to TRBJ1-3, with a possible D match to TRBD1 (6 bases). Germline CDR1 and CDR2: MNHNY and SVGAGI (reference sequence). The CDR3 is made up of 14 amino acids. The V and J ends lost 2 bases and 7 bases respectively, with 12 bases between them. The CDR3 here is CASSYRAGANTIYF. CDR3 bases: TGTGCCAGCAGTTACCGAGCGGGGGCCAACACCATATATTTT.

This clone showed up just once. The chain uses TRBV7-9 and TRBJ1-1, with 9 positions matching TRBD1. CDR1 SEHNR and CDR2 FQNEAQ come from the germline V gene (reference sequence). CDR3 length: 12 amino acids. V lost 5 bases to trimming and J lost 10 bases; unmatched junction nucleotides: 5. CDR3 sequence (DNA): TGTGCCAGCAGCCCCGACAGGGGGACAGCTTTCTTT. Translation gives CASSPDRGTAFF.

The CDR3 loop reads CASSPPSAGELFF. CDR3 nucleotides: TGTGCCAGCTCACCACCTAGCGCCGGGGAGCTGTTTTTT. V gene TRBV18 combines with J gene TRBJ2-2; a weak D match, TRBD2 (5 bases). The CDR3 extends over 13 amino acids. The V end was cut by 0 bases, the J end by 6 bases, with 5 bases between. Looked up from germline, CDR1 is KGHSH and CDR2 is LQKENI.

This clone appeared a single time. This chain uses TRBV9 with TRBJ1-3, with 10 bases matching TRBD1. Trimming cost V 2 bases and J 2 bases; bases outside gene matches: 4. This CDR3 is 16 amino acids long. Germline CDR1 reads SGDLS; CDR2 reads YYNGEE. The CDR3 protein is CASSVRGTGAGNTIYF. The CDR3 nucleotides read TGTGCCAGCAGCGTCCGTGGGACAGGGGCTGGAAACACCATATATTTT.

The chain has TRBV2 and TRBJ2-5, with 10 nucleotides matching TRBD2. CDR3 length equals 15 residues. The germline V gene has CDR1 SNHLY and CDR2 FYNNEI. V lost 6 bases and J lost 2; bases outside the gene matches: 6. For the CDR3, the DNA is TGTGCCAGCAGCAGCGGGGGGGCCCTACAAGAGACCCAGTACTTC. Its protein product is CASSSGGALQETQYF.

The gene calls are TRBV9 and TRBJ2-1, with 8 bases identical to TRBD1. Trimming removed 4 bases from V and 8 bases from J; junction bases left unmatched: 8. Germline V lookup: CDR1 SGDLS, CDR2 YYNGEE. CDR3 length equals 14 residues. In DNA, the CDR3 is TGTGCCAGCAGCAGACAGGGGTTAATATATGAGCAGTTCTTC. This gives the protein CASSRQGLIYEQFF.

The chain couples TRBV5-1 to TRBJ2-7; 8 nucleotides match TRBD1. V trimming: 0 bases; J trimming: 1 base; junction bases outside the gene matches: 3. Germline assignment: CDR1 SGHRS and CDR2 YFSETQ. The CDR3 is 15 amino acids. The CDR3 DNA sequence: TGCGCCAGCAGCTTGGTGGACAGGGAATCCTACGAGCAGTACTTC. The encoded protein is CASSLVDRESYEQYF.

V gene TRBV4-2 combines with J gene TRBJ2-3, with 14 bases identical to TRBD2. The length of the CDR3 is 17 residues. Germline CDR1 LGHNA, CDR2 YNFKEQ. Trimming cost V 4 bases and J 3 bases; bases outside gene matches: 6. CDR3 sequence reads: CASSPMGTSGSTDTQYF. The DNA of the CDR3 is TGTGCCAGCAGCCCCATGGGGACTAGCGGGAGTACAGATACGCAGTATTTT.

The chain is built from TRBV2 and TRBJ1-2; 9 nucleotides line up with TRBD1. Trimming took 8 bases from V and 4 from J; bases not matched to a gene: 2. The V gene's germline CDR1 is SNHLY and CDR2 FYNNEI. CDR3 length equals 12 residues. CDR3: CASATGGYGYTF. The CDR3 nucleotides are TGTGCCAGCGCGACAGGGGGCTATGGCTACACCTTC.

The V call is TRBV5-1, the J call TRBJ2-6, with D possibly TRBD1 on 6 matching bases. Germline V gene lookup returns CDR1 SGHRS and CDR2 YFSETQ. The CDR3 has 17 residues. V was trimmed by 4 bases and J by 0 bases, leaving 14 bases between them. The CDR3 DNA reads TGCGCCAGCAGCCTGAACACAGGGACCTCTGGGGCCAACGTCCTGACTTTC. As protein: CASSLNTGTSGANVLTF. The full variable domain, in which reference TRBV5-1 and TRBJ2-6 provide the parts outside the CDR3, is KAGVTQTPRYLIKTRGQQVTLSCSPISGHRSVSWYQQTPGQGLQFLFEYFSETQRNKGNFPGRFSGRQFSNSRSEMNVSTLELGDSALYLCASSLNTGTSGANVLTFGAGSRLTVL.

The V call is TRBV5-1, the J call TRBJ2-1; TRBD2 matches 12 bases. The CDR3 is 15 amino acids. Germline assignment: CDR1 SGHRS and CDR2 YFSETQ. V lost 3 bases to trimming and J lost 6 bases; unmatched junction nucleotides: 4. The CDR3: CASSYRTSGTNEQFF. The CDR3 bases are TGCGCCAGCAGCTACCGGACTAGCGGGACCAATGAGCAGTTCTTC. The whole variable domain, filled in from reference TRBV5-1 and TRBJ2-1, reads KAGVTQTPRYLIKTRGQQVTLSCSPISGHRSVSWYQQTPGQGLQFLFEYFSETQRNKGNFPGRFSGRQFSNSRSEMNVSTLELGDSALYLCASSYRTSGTNEQFFGPGTRLTVL.

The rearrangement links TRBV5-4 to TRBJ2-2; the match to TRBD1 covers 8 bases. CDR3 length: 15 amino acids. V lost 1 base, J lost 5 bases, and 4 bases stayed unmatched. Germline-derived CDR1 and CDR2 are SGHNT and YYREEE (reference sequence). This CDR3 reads CASSLRTGKTGELFF. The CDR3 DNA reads TGTGCCAGCAGCTTGCGGACAGGGAAAACCGGGGAGCTGTTTTTT.

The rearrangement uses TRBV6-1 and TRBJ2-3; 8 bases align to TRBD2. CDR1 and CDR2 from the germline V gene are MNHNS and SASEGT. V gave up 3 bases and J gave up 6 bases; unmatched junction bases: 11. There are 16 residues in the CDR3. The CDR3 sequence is CASSERVRGGPDTQYF. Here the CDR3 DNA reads TGTGCCAGCAGTGAGAGGGTCCGGGGGGGCCCTGATACGCAGTATTTT.